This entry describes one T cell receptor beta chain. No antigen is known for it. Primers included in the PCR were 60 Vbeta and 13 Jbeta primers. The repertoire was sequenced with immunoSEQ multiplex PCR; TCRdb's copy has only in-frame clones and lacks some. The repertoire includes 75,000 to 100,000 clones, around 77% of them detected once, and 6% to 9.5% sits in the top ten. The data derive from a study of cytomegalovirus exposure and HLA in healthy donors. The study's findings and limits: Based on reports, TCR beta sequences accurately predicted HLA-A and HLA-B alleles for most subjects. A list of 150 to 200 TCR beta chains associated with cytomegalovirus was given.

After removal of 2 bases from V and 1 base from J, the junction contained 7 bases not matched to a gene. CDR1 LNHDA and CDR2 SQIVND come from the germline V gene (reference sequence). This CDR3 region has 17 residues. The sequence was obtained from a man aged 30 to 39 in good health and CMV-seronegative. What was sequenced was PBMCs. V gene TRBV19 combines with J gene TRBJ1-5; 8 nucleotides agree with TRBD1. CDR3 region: CASSISSRDRSNQPQHF. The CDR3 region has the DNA TGTGCCAGTAGTATATCTTCCCGGGACAGGAGCAATCAGCCCCAGCATTTT.